The 3 T cell receptor beta chains reported below all come from one sample, sequenced in a study of Tregs in tolerant kidney transplant recipients. Their antigens remain unidentified. Method: immunoSEQ multiplex PCR; TCRdb's copy keeps in-frame clones and lacks some. The table has under 50,000 clones, over 95% seen once. Sequencing was performed on Tregs from blood cultured with allogeneic cells. The receptors derive from a human donor in good health.

The rearrangement links TRBV29-1 to TRBJ1-3, with D uncertain. Germline V gene data show CDR1 as SQVTM and CDR2 as ANQGSEA. V was shortened by 6 bases and J by 0 bases, with 9 bases between the two germline ends. The CDR3 has 13 amino acids. CDR3 nucleotide sequence: TGCAGCGTACGACACTTCTCTGGAAACACCATATATTTT. This sequence encodes CSVRHFSGNTIYF.

The chain links TRBV15 to TRBJ1-5; TRBD1 aligns across 9 bases. CDR3 length: 15 residues. Germline V gene data show CDR1 as LNHNV and CDR2 as YYDKDF (reference sequence). J lost 6 bases, V lost 5 bases, and 8 bases had no gene match. The CDR3 sequence: CATSGWTGEGQPQHF. For the CDR3, the DNA is TGTGCCACCAGCGGGTGGACAGGGGAAGGTCAGCCCCAGCATTTT. The entire variable domain, with the rest obtained from reference TRBV15 and TRBJ1-5, is as follows: DAMVIQNPRYQVTQFGKPVTLSCSQTLNHNVMYWYQQKSSQAPKLLFHYYDKDFNNEADTPDNFQSRRPNTSFCFLDIRSPGLGDTAMYLCATSGWTGEGQPQHFGDGTRLSIL.

This clone was seen once. The rearrangement joins TRBV6-5 to TRBJ1-2; D gene ambiguous. Trimming removed 2 bases from V and 8 bases from J, with 12 bases in between. Per germline, CDR1 MNHEY and CDR2 SVGAGI. The CDR3 consists of 13 residues. CDR3 sequence (DNA): TGTGCCAGCAGTTACCGGGAGGCGAGGGGCTACACCTTC. Translating it yields CASSYREARGYTF.